This is a list of T cell receptor beta chains from one sample in a study of control samples from healthy donors and cancer patients. The method was immunoSEQ multiplex PCR; TCRdb's version includes in-frame clones alone and lacks a portion of them. The repertoire holds some 160,000 clones, with 80% to 95% as singletons. Sequenced material: blood. The receptors were sampled from a woman in her twenties or thirties in good health. CDR3s include the opening cysteine and the closing phenylalanine or tryptophan. The D gene is left open where the match is weak. The size entry is marked missing in some rows and otherwise reads once, few, many or a size class.

>NA|TRBD2|TRBJ2-3|TRBV29-1
TGCAGCGTTGTAAGGGCGGGAGGGGGCACAGATACGCAGTATTTT
CSVVRAGGGTDTQYF
>once|NA|TRBJ2-7|TRBV11-2
TGTGCCAGCAGCTTAGTTCTAGTCTACGAGCAGTACTTC
CASSLVLVYEQYF
>NA|NA|TRBJ2-1|TRBV9
TGTGCCAGCAGCGTAGATCCAGCCGCCAAATACAATGAGCAGTTCTTC
CASSVDPAAKYNEQFF
>NA|NA|TRBJ2-7|TRBV6-2/TRBV6-3
TGTGCCAGCAGCCCCCCTGGCTACGAGCAGTACTTC
CASSPPGYEQYF
>NA|TRBD1|TRBJ2-7|TRBV28
TGTGCCAGCAGACAGACAGGGGACCACGAGCAGTACTTC
CASRQTGDHEQYF
>NA|TRBD2|TRBJ2-3|TRBV9
TGTGCCAGCAGCGCCCGACTAGCGGGAGTAGTGAGCACAGATACGCAGTATTTT
CASSARLAGVVSTDTQYF
>NA|TRBD2|TRBJ2-4|TRBV19
TGTGCCAGTAGTATAGGGCGGCTAGCGGGACGATTAGCCAAAAACATTCAGTACTTC
CASSIGRLAGRLAKNIQYF
>NA|TRBD1|TRBJ2-3|TRBV19
TGTGCCAGTAGTATGGTATACAGGGGGACAGATACGCAGTATTTT
CASSMVYRGTDTQYF
>NA|NA|TRBJ1-6|TRBV11-2
TGTGCCAGCAGCTTAGCAGGGTATAAGGTTAATTATTCACCCCTCCACTTT
CASSLAGYKVNYSPLHF
>NA|NA|TRBJ2-6|TRBV19
TGTGCCAGTAGTATTGACCTCTCTGGGGCCAACGTCCTGACTTTC
CASSIDLSGANVLTF
>NA|NA|TRBJ1-4|TRBV4-1
TGCGCCAGCAGCCAAGGTGGGGTCCGGGTTCGACCTAATGAAAAACTGTTTTTT
CASSQGGVRVRPNEKLFF
>NA|NA|TRBJ1-2|TRBV5-5
TGTGCCAGCAGCTTGGCCTTAAGGCTGAGCTATGGCTACACCTTC
CASSLALRLSYGYTF
>NA|NA|TRBJ2-4|TRBV24-1
TGTGCCACCAGTGATTTGATAGGGAGTAATGGCTCAAGTCTAGCCAAAAACATTCAGTACTTC
CATSDLIGSNGSSLAKNIQYF
>NA|TRBD2|TRBJ2-2|TRBV5-1
TGCGCCAGCAGCTTGAGTAGCGGGAGAGAGACCGGGGAGCTGTTTTTT
CASSLSSGRETGELFF
>NA|NA|TRBJ1-5|TRBV6-1
TGTGCCAGCAGTGAATTGACTAACACACTAAATCAGCCCCAGCATTTT
CASSELTNTLNQPQHF
>NA|NA|TRBJ2-2|TRBV3-1/TRBV3-2
TGTGCCAGCAGCATAGGACATACCACGAACACCGGGGAGCTGTTTTTT
CASSIGHTTNTGELFF
>NA|NA|TRBJ2-3|TRBV6-5
TGTGCCAGCAGTCTCTCAATCACAGATACGCAGTATTTT
CASSLSITDTQYF
>NA|NA|TRBJ1-1|TRBV12-3/TRBV12-4
TGTGCCAGCAGTTTAGAACTGAACACTGAAGCTTTCTTT
CASSLELNTEAFF
>NA|NA|TRBJ2-7|TRBV4-1
TGCGCCAGCAGCCAAGATTTTTCCTACGAGCAGTACTTC
CASSQDFSYEQYF
>NA|NA|TRBJ1-6|TRBV10-1
TGCGCCAGCAGTCGGACCTATAATTCACCCCTCCACTTT
CASSRTYNSPLHF
>NA|NA|TRBJ2-2|TRBV19
TGTGCCAGTACCCGTCCGGGGCTCACCGGGGAGCTGTTTTTT
CASTRPGLTGELFF
>NA|NA|TRBJ1-5|TRBV5-5
TGTGCCAGCAGCTTGCTACGGAATCAGCCCCAGCATTTT
CASSLLRNQPQHF
>NA|NA|TRBJ2-7|TRBV19
TGTGCCAGTAGCGAGTCAGATGCGGGGAGGTACGAGCAGTACTTC
CASSESDAGRYEQYF
>NA|NA|TRBJ2-5|TRBV27
TGTGCCAGCAGCAAGACCCCAGGGGTTGGGGGAGAGACCCAGTACTTC
CASSKTPGVGGETQYF
>NA|NA|TRBJ2-3|TRBV27
TGTGCCAGCAGTTATGCGGTTTCAGATACGCAGTATTTT
CASSYAVSDTQYF
>NA|TRBD2|TRBJ2-1|TRBV10-3
TGTGCCATCAGTGGTGTACTAGCGGGATCTGAGCAGTTCTTC
CAISGVLAGSEQFF
>once|TRBD1|TRBJ2-1|TRBV15
TGTGCCACCAGCAGAGAAAGGGGGCGCGGTTACTACAATGAGCAGTTCTTC
CATSRERGRGYYNEQFF
>NA|TRBD2|TRBJ2-1|TRBV11-2
TGTGCCAGCAGCCTTAGCGGGAGCTCCTACAATGAGCAGTTCTTC
CASSLSGSSYNEQFF
>NA|NA|TRBJ1-1|TRBV27
TGTGCCAGCAGCTCTCTACAGGGTCTGAACACTGAAGCTTTCTTT
CASSSLQGLNTEAFF
>NA|TRBD2|TRBJ2-7|TRBV11-2
TGTGCCAGCAGCTTAGACTGGGAAAGCGGGAGGGCCTACGAGCAGTACTTC
CASSLDWESGRAYEQYF
>NA|NA|TRBJ2-1|TRBV10-2
TGCGCCAGCAGCCCAGCCTCCAATGAGCAGTTCTTC
CASSPASNEQFF
>NA|TRBD2|TRBJ2-1|TRBV5-1
TGCGCCAGCAGCCTGCCTGGGACTAGCGGGGTTGAGCAGTTCTTC
CASSLPGTSGVEQFF
>NA|TRBD1|TRBJ1-5|TRBV19
TGTGCCAGCGGGGACAGGGATTATAGCAATCAGCCCCAGCATTTT
CASGDRDYSNQPQHF
>NA|NA|TRBJ2-1|TRBV1
TGCACCAGCAGCCAAGATCGGCGGGTCGACGCCTACAATGAGCAGTTCTTC
CTSSQDRRVDAYNEQFF
>NA|NA|TRBJ2-2|TRBV5-4
TGTGCCAGCAGACCTCCTGGGAACACCGGGGAGCTGTTTTTT
CASRPPGNTGELFF
>NA|NA|TRBJ2-2|TRBV28
TGTGCCAGCAGTTTAGGTATCTTCCTCACCGGGGAGCTGTTTTTT
CASSLGIFLTGELFF